This T cell receptor beta chain is from a study of vaccination effects on CD4 cells after COVID-19. Looking at the study overall: Prior to sequencing, the ViraFEST assay stimulated PBMC with viral peptide pools, which expanded the antigen-specific CD4+ T cells. Overall study results and limits: Early post-infection timepoints were missing from the study, which also had few convalescent patients.

The protocol was immunoSEQ multiplex PCR, while the TCRdb copy is restricted to in-frame clones and leaves out a portion. The sample yields around 70,000 clones, approximately 71% seen once. Culture proceeded for under twelve days, and CD4+ T cells were then isolated. Nobody among the vaccine recipients had prior SARS-CoV-2 infection (nucleocapsid antibodies were negative). IL-2 medium was substituted for half the medium on days 3 and 7. Worth noting for this clone: The antigen is unknown.

V lost 6 bases, J lost 6 bases, and 11 bases lay in between. This CDR3 region has 12 residues. Germline V gene data show CDR1 as SGHTA and CDR2 as FQGTGA. Sequenced material: CD4+ T cells from PBMCs cultured without peptide, taken before COVID-19 vaccination. The sequence was obtained from a human donor who received a COVID-19 vaccine. The chain couples TRBV7-3 to TRBJ1-2; possible D gene TRBD1, 6 bases. CDR3 nucleotides: TGTGCCAGCAGACGGGGGGCCAATGGCTACACCTTC. It encodes CASRRGANGYTF.